This T cell receptor beta chain was sequenced during a study of T-cell memory formation after mild COVID-19 listed by TCRdb under 2021. Background on the whole study: TCR sequence clusters from the two donors were found to be largely donor specific. In a couple of donors, T-cell clones that expanded and contracted after mild COVID-19 were tracked by sequencing TCRalpha and TCRbeta repertoires over time. Two young, previously healthy adult volunteers made up the cohort, one male and one female. Paper-wide results and their limitations: Some responding clones were detected in pre-infection memory, which suggested that pre-existing cross-reactive memory T cells had joined the SARS-CoV-2 response. The second-wave clones that peaked on day 37 were not confirmed to be SARS-CoV-2 specific. Contracting CD4+ clones were located mainly in the CM and EM memory subsets, whereas CD8+ clones were found to be enriched in EMRA. Clones contracting from day 15 to 85 had balanced CD4/CD8 phenotypes, while a second wave expanding from day 15 to 37 was biased towards CD4+. The study included only a couple of mild cases, and larger cohorts that include severe cases with pre-infection samples were judged to be necessary.

Trimming takes 7 bases from V and 8 bases from J, and the germline ends sit 12 bases apart. The CDR3 runs 12 residues from the cysteine to the phenylalanine. The retained sequence is limited to the CDR3, 36 bases, with the frame set at the first base. Taken from the germline V gene, the CDR1 and CDR2 loops are MDHEN and SYDVKM. This clonotype was found a few times. Its antigen is currently not known. One base away there is no much larger clone; base qualities are not given. Sequencing relied on an Illumina NovaSeq 6000. TCRalpha and TCRbeta cDNA libraries were built by 5'RACE with constant-segment primers, adding sample barcodes and unique molecular identifiers. Trizol reagent was used to extract RNA from every sample. Library amplification was performed in two PCR steps, and a second sample barcode and Illumina TruSeq adapters were introduced in the second step. Sequencing of libraries was performed on an Illumina NovaSeq with 2 x 150 bp paired-end reads. Under the source paper's analysis protocol: Demultiplexing of reads and collapsing into UMI-guided consensus sequences were performed with migec v1.2.7. Using mixcr v2.1.11, UMI consensuses were aligned to TRA and TRB V and J templates and then assembled into clonotypes. A clonotype was counted as expanded or contracted only if both edgeR and NoisET called the change significant, with noise models trained on biological replicates. edgeR calls used a false discovery rate-adjusted p below 0.01 and a log2 fold-change threshold of 1. PCA with hierarchical clustering of max-normalized trajectories of the 1000 most abundant clonotypes was used as exploratory dynamics analysis. Separately sequenced CD4+ and CD8+ repertoires were used to assign the CD4 or CD8 phenotype of responding clones. TCRdb reworked the public reads: Q25 trimming with fastp, MiXCR clone assembly, productive beta chains retained. When rows share a CDR3 protein, they turn into one entry using the most common DNA and genes. These V and J calls originate from TCRdb's pipeline instead of the authors' own analysis. The sample records under 350,000 distinct CDR3 sequences, around 15% of which are singletons. In total, the top ten clones hold 20% to 25% of the sample.

Ficoll-Paque density gradient centrifugation was used to isolate PBMCs. The sample consisted of PBMCs or a T cell subset sorted from them (not recorded which). The sequence was obtained from a man aged 18 to 29 who had mild COVID-19 (a few samples of this study predate the infection). The sample titles of this study are shuffled in the database, so cell type and time point are left out; the donor was told from shared clones. The chain employs TRBV28 and TRBJ1-5; TRBD1 is a possible D gene, resting on 5 matching bases. The CDR3 region reads CASTLAGEPQHF. Read as DNA, the sequence is TGTGCCAGCACTCTGGCGGGGGAGCCCCAGCATTTT.